This note documents a single TCR beta chain sequence. Its antigen is currently not known. The record has no base qualities; no much larger clone is one base away. This sample was taken from a study of blood T cell repertoires in COVID-19 (dated by TCRdb to the early 2020s). Study-wide context: Collaborator samples came from the United States, Italy and Spain and covered acute and convalescent phases of COVID-19. The material from the prospective study consisted of cDNA or gDNA derived from T cells, B-cell-depleted T cells, or PBMCs. Deeply sampled blood TCRbeta repertoires from subjects exposed to, actively infected with, or recovered from COVID-19 were included in the dataset. A freely available public database, intended as a resource for researchers studying the immune response to SARS-CoV-2, is where the repertoires were released. The samples were drawn from two sources: the first 160 participants of the ongoing ImmuneRACE study, and 1,000 to 1,500 subjects contributed by 6 global collaborators. A de-identified subject ID, COVID-19 status, age in years and sex were almost always included in the sample metadata. Where available, HLA class I and class II types were taken from metadata supplied by the sample provider and were not determined by assay-based typing. Results and caveats for the whole study, not just this receptor: Clinical and demographic metadata were provided uncurated, with the amount varying by source and participant.

Each collaborating institution followed its own protocols to collect whole blood in K2EDTA tubes. Collaborator samples were shipped for TCRbeta analysis as frozen whole blood, isolated PBMCs, or DNA extracted from either sample type. The CDR3 contains 15 residues, cysteine and phenylalanine counted. Only the CDR3 part of the read is kept: 45 bases, read in frame from the first base. The germline V gene (reference sequence) yields SGHKS for CDR1 and YYEKEE for CDR2. Here V drops 0 bases and J drops 7 bases, and the junction holds 2 bases not matched to any gene. TCRbeta CDR3 regions were amplified from genomic DNA using the immunoSEQ Assay, a bias-controlled multiplex PCR. The published analysis was carried out like this. The number of nucleated cells in each sample was estimated by amplification of reference gene primers within the assay. To quantify the absolute abundance of each unique TCRbeta CDR3 rearrangement, sequence reads were collapsed and filtered. For each sample, productive Simpson clonality was calculated as the square root of Simpson's diversity index across productive rearrangements. Imported from immuneACCESS, the table was reduced by TCRdb to in-frame sequences with V and J called. These copies leave out some clones; in studies compared against another copy, an unresolved V gene accounts for under half, and the cause of the remainder is not known. V and J calls and clone size are as listed in that table; D and trimming were resolved from the DNA. Recorded for this sample are roughly 34,000 clones; about 80% of them occurred a single time. Jointly, the top ten make up around 29% of the sample.

This TCR was sampled from an elderly man with acute or convalescent COVID-19. The sample consisted of peripheral blood. This receptor chain uses TRBV5-5 and TRBJ1-4; 11 central nucleotides agree with TRBD1. The CDR3: CASSLGTGGGEKLFF. The DNA sequence reads TGTGCCAGCAGCTTGGGGACAGGGGGCGGTGAAAAACTGTTTTTT.